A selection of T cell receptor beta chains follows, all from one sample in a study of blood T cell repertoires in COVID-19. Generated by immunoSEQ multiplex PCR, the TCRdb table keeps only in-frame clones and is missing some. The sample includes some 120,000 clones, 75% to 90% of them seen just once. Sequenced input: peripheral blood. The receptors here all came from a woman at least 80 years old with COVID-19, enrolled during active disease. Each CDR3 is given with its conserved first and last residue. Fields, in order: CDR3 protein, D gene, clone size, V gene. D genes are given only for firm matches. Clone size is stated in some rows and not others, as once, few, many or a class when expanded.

CDR3aa: CASSSAQLRNEKLFF
d_gene: -
abundance: -
v_gene: TRBV28

CDR3aa: CASSSAQGDGYTF
d_gene: TRBD1
abundance: few
v_gene: TRBV5-6

CDR3aa: CASSSGTSGLWDTQYF
d_gene: TRBD2
abundance: -
v_gene: TRBV6-6

CDR3aa: CASAGSGANVLTF
d_gene: -
abundance: -
v_gene: TRBV3-1/TRBV3-2

CDR3aa: CATSEPGTGGNQPQHF
d_gene: TRBD1
abundance: -
v_gene: TRBV24-1

CDR3aa: CATGDRLMGEQYF
d_gene: TRBD1
abundance: -
v_gene: TRBV19

CDR3aa: CASSNSAGTGASEAFF
d_gene: -
abundance: few
v_gene: TRBV21-1

CDR3aa: CASSFTGGYEQYF
d_gene: TRBD1
abundance: -
v_gene: TRBV7-8

CDR3aa: CASSYLQQRADTEAFF
d_gene: -
abundance: -
v_gene: TRBV6-2/TRBV6-3

CDR3aa: CASSHPSYEQYF
d_gene: -
abundance: -
v_gene: TRBV7-2

CDR3aa: CASSLLLGREETQYF
d_gene: TRBD2
abundance: -
v_gene: TRBV7-7

CDR3aa: CASSELADYNEQFF
d_gene: TRBD2
abundance: -
v_gene: TRBV6-1

CDR3aa: CAISSTSGSETQYF
d_gene: TRBD2
abundance: -
v_gene: TRBV10-3

CDR3aa: CASSYSSRVTVYGYTF
d_gene: -
abundance: -
v_gene: TRBV6-6

CDR3aa: CSAEGQAGYYGYTF
d_gene: TRBD1
abundance: once
v_gene: TRBV29-1

CDR3aa: CSASPRGRTDYEQYF
d_gene: -
abundance: -
v_gene: TRBV20-1

CDR3aa: CASSSYTEAFF
d_gene: -
abundance: few
v_gene: TRBV5-4

CDR3aa: CASSLTVRGANVLTF
d_gene: -
abundance: -
v_gene: TRBV7-2

CDR3aa: CASSPEKQGNIQYF
d_gene: -
abundance: once
v_gene: TRBV7-8

CDR3aa: CASSRGGQETQYF
d_gene: -
abundance: -
v_gene: TRBV6-2/TRBV6-3

CDR3aa: CASRNTGDAGEKLFF
d_gene: TRBD1
abundance: -
v_gene: TRBV4-1

CDR3aa: CASSELGGANSPLHF
d_gene: -
abundance: -
v_gene: TRBV6-1

CDR3aa: CASTGPSTDTQYF
d_gene: -
abundance: -
v_gene: TRBV5-1

CDR3aa: CASSESLSGGLTDTQYF
d_gene: TRBD2
abundance: -
v_gene: TRBV6-1

CDR3aa: CASSQTLSGSYTDTQYF
d_gene: TRBD2
abundance: -
v_gene: TRBV4-1

CDR3aa: CASSSTGQAEKLFF
d_gene: TRBD1
abundance: -
v_gene: TRBV6-5

CDR3aa: CASSPTRRGANVLTF
d_gene: -
abundance: few
v_gene: TRBV6-2/TRBV6-3

CDR3aa: CASSLNSNTGELFF
d_gene: -
abundance: -
v_gene: TRBV5-1

CDR3aa: CASSYLGTRGEQFF
d_gene: TRBD2
abundance: -
v_gene: TRBV6-2/TRBV6-3

CDR3aa: CATSGPGTSFDF
d_gene: TRBD2
abundance: -
v_gene: TRBV24-1

CDR3aa: CASGFGGFRETQYF
d_gene: -
abundance: few
v_gene: TRBV7-2

CDR3aa: CASSPQAGVKDTQYF
d_gene: TRBD2
abundance: -
v_gene: TRBV7-3